The sequence of this T cell receptor (beta chain) was determined in a study of T cells in Graves' hyperthyroidism and ophthalmopathy. The overall study: The authors collected peripheral blood at initial diagnosis, before any treatment.

The CDR3 totals 15 residues. Germline CDR1 is MDHEN and CDR2 is SYDVKM. V lost 6 bases to trimming and J lost 4 bases, with 18 bases between them. From RNA transcripts, TCR beta CDR3 regions were amplified. First-round RT-PCR targeting the TCR CDR3 was performed with the HTBI primer set. A single record per CDR3 protein comes from TCRdb applying MiXCR to the multiplex PCR reads. This sample has roughly 240,000 distinct CDR3 sequences; more than 20% occur once, and the top ten carry around 32%. Patients with ophthalmopathy all had a Clinical Activity Score of at least 3, a NOSPECS grade of at least 4 and duration under 3 months. Diagnoses were made from clinical symptoms, serum measures (thyroxine and TRAb), thyroid ultrasound and orbital computed tomography. This clonotype was recorded at least ten times.

The receptor was derived from a woman aged 40 to 55 with Graves' ophthalmopathy. The sequenced sample was blood. The chain combines TRBV28 with TRBJ2-5; D unclear. In DNA form, the CDR3 reads TGTGCCAGCAGCCAGAGACCGCCCGGCGGAGAGACCCAGTACTTC. Protein sequence: CASSQRPPGGETQYF. The whole variable domain, remainder taken from reference TRBV28 and TRBJ2-5, is DVKVTQSSRYLVKRTGEKVFLECVQDMDHENMFWYRQDPGLGLRLIYFSYDVKMKEKGDIPEGYSVSREKKERFSLILESASTNQTSMYLCASSQRPPGGETQYFGPGTRLLVL.